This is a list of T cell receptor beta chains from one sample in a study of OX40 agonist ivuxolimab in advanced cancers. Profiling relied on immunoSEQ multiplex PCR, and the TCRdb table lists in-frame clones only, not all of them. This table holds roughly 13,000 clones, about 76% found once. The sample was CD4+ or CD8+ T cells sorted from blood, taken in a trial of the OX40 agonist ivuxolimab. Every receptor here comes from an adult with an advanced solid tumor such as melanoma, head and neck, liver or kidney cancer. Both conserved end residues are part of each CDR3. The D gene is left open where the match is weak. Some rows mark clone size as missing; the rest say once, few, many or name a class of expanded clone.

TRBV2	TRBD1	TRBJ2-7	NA	TGTGCCAGCAGGGGGGACAGTCTCTTCTTC	CASRGDSLFF
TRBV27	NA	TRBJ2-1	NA	TGTGCCAGCAGTAAGGACAGTAATTACTATGAGCAGTTCTTC	CASSKDSNYYEQFF
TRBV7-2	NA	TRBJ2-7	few	TGTGCCAGCAGCCTGCCCCTGTTGGGAGAGCAGTACTTC	CASSLPLLGEQYF
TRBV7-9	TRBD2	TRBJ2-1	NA	TGTGCCAGCAGCCCTATCTCCGGACTAGCGGGAAATGAGCAGTTCTTC	CASSPISGLAGNEQFF
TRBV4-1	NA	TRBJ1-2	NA	TGCGCCAGCAGCCAGGGCGGTGGGTCGTTTGGGGGCTACACCTTC	CASSQGGGSFGGYTF
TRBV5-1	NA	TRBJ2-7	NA	TGCGCCAGCAGCTTGGGACCTTTGTCCTACGAGCAGTACTTC	CASSLGPLSYEQYF
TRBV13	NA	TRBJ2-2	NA	TGTGCCAGCAGCTTACGCGGGAACACCGGGGAGCTGTTTTTT	CASSLRGNTGELFF
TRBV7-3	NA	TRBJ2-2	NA	TGTGCCAGCAGCTTAATCCCTACTTTTCGTGCCACCGGGGAGCTGTTTTTT	CASSLIPTFRATGELFF
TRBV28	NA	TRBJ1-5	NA	TGTGCCAGCAGGCGGCATCCTTCCAATAGCAATCAGCCCCAGCATTTT	CASRRHPSNSNQPQHF
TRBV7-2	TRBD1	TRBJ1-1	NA	TGTGCCAGCAGAAGGACAGGGGGAACTGAAGCTTTCTTT	CASRRTGGTEAFF
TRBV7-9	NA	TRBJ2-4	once	TGTGCCAGCAGCTTGGGGATAGCCAAAAACATTCAGTACTTC	CASSLGIAKNIQYF
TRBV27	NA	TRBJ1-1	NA	TGTGCCAGCAGTTTATCGACTCATTACACTGAAGCTTTCTTT	CASSLSTHYTEAFF
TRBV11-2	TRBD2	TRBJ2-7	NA	TGTGCCAGCAGTGAGCGGGAGTACTCCTCCTACGAGCAGTACTTC	CASSEREYSSYEQYF
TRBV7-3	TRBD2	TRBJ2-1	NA	TGTGCCAGCAGCTCGGGACTAGCGGGAGTCGATGAGCAGTTCTTC	CASSSGLAGVDEQFF
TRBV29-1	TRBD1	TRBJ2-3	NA	TGCAGCGTTGAAATGAACACGATATTATACGGACAGGGAAATTATGATACGCAGTATTTT	CSVEMNTILYGQGNYDTQYF
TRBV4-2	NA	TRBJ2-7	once	TGTGCCAGCAGCCAAGAGCGGCAGGGATCCTACGAGCAGTACTTC	CASSQERQGSYEQYF
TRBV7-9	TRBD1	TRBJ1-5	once	TGTGCCAGCAGCGAAGGACAGGGGCTGCCAGGCAATCAGCCCCAGCATTTT	CASSEGQGLPGNQPQHF
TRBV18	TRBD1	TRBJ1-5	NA	TGTGCCAGCTCACCAGACAGGGGAGGAGGTCAGCCCCAGCATTTT	CASSPDRGGGQPQHF
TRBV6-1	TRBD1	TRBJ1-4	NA	TGTGCCAGCAAGGGGACAGGGCTTGGGGAAAAACTGTTTTTT	CASKGTGLGEKLFF
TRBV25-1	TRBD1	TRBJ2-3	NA	TGTGCCAGCAGTGAACCGGACAGGGGGCTCGGAGATACGCAGTATTTT	CASSEPDRGLGDTQYF
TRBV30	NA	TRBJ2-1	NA	TGTGCCTGGAGTCCGGACGGCCCCTACAATGAGCAGTTCTTC	CAWSPDGPYNEQFF
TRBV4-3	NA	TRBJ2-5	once	TGCGCCAGCAGCCAAGTGGGACTCCGGGAGACCCAGTACTTC	CASSQVGLRETQYF
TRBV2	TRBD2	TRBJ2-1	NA	TGTGCCAGCAGTGAAGCGCCCCTTACTAGCGGGAGTGGGAATGAGCAGTTCTTC	CASSEAPLTSGSGNEQFF
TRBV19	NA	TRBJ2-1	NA	TGTGCCAGTAGTATAGATATCTACAATGAGCAGTTCTTC	CASSIDIYNEQFF
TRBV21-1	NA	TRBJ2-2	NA	TGTGCCAGCAGCAAAGCGAGAGACAGTATGACTAGCGGGAGTGGGACCGGGGAGCTGTTTTTT	CASSKARDSMTSGSGTGELFF
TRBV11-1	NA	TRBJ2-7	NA	TGTGCCAGCAGCTTAAGGTACAGAACGGACGAGCAGTACTTC	CASSLRYRTDEQYF
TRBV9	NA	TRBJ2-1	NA	TGTGCCAGCAGCGTAGGATATGAGCAGTTCTTC	CASSVGYEQFF
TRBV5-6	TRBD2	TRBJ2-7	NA	TGTGCCAGCAGCTCGGCTAGCTTAGGGACTAGCGGAACCTACGAGCAGTACTTC	CASSSASLGTSGTYEQYF